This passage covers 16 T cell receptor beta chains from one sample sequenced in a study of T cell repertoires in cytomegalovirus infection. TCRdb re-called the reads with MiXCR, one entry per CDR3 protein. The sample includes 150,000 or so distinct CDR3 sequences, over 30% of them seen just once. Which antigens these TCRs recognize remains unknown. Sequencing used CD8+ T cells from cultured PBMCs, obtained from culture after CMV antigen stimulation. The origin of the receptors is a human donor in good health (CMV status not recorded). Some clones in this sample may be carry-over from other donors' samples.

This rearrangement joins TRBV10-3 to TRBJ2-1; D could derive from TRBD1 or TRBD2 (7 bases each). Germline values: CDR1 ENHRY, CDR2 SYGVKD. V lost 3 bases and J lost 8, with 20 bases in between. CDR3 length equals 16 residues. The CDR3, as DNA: TGTGCCATCAGTGACAGGGGGGGGGGTTTTCTTGATGAGCAGTTCTTC. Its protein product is CAISDRGGGFLDEQFF.

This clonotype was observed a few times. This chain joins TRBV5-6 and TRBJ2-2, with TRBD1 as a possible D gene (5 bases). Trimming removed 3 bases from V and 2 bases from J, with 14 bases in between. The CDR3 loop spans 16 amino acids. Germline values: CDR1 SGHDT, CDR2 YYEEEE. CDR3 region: CASSSTQDSNTGELFF. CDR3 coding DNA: TGTGCCAGCAGCTCCACTCAAGACAGCAACACCGGGGAGCTGTTTTTT.

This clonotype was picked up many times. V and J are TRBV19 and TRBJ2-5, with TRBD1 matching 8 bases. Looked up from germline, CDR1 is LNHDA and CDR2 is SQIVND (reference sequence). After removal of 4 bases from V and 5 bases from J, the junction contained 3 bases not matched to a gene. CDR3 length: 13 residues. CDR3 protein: CASSKQGVETQYF. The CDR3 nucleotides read TGTGCCAGTAGTAAACAGGGGGTGGAGACCCAGTACTTC.

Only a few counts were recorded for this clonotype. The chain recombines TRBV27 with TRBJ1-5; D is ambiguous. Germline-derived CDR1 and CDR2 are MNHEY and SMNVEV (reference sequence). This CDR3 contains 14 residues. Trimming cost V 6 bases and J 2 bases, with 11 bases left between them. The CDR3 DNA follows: TGTGCCAGCAGCCACAACGGGGGCAATCAGCCCCAGCATTTT. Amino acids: CASSHNGGNQPQHF.

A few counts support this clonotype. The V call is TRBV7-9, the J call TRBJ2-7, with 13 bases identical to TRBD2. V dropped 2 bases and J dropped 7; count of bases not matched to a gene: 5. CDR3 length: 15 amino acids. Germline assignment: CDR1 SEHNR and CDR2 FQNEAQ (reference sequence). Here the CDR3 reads CASSLTSGGAAEQYF. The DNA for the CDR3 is TGTGCCAGCAGCTTAACTAGCGGGGGGGCGGCTGAGCAGTACTTC.

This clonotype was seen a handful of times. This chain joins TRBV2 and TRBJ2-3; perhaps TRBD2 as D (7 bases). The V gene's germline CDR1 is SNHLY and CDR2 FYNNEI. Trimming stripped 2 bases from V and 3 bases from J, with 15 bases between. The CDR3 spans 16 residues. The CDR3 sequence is CASSEMGGRRTDTQYF. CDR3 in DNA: TGTGCCAGCAGTGAAATGGGGGGGCGAAGGACAGATACGCAGTATTTT.

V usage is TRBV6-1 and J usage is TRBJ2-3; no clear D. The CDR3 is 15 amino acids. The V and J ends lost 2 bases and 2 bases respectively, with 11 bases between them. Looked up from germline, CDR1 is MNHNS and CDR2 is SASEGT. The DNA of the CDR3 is TGTGCCAGCAGTGAAACCAGACTGTCCACAGATACGCAGTATTTT. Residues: CASSETRLSTDTQYF.

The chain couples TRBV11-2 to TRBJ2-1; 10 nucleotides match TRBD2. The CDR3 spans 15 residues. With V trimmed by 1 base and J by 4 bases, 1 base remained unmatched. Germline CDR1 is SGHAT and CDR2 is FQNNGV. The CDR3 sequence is CASSLAAGGYNEQFF. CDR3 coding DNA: TGTGCCAGCAGCTTAGCAGCGGGGGGGTACAATGAGCAGTTCTTC.

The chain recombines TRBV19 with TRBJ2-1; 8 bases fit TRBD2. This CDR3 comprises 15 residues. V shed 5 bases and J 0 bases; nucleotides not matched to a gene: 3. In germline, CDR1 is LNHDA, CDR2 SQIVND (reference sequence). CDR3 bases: TGTGCCAGTAGTGTTCTAGCGGGCTCCTACAATGAGCAGTTCTTC. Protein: CASSVLAGSYNEQFF.

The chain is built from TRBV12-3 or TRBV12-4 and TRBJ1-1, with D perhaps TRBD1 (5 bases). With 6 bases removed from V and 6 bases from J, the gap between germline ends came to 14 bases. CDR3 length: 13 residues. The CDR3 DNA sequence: TGTGCCAGCAGGCCAGGGATGGGGGCTGAAGCTTTCTTT. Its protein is CASRPGMGAEAFF.

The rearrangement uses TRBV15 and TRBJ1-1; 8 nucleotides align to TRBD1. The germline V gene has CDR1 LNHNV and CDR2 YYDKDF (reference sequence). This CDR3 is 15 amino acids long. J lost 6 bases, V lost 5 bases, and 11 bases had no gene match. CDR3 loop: CATSEGQGALAEAFF. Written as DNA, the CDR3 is TGTGCCACCAGCGAAGGTCAGGGGGCGCTGGCTGAAGCTTTCTTT.

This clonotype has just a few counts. CDR3 protein: CASSLATSISNQPQHF. CDR3 nucleotide sequence: TGTGCCAGCAGCTTAGCGACATCAATAAGCAATCAGCCCCAGCATTTT. The J gene is TRBJ1-5, the V gene TRBV7-8; D uncertain. Germline lookup yields CDR1 SGHVS and CDR2 FQNEAQ. The length of the CDR3 is 16 residues. V was cut by 0 bases and J by 1 base, with 10 bases left in between.

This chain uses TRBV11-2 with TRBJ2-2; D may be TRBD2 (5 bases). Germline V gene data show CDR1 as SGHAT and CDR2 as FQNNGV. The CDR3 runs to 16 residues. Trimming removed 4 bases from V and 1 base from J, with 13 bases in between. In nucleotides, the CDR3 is TGTGCCAGCAGCTCCTGGACTGAGCTGAACACCGGGGAGCTGTTTTTT. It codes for CASSSWTELNTGELFF.

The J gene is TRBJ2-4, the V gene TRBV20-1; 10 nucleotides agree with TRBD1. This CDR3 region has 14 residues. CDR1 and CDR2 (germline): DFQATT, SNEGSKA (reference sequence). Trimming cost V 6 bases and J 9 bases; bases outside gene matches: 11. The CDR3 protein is CSARKGTGEVIQYF. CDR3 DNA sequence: TGCAGTGCCCGAAAGGGGACAGGGGAGGTCATTCAGTACTTC.

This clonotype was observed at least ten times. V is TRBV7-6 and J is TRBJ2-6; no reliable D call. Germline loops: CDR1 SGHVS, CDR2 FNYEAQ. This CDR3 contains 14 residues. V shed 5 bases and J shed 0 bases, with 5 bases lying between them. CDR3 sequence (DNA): TGTGCCAGCAGCCTTTCCTCTGGGGCCAACGTCCTGACTTTC. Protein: CASSLSSGANVLTF.

The DNA for the CDR3 is TGTGCCACCAGCAGGGGGTTGAATACGCAGTATTTT. Encoded protein: CATSRGLNTQYF. The chain joins TRBV15 to TRBJ2-3; no firm D call. CDR1 LNHNV and CDR2 YYDKDF come from the germline V gene (reference sequence). Deletions cut 3 bases from V and 7 bases from J, with 8 bases between. The CDR3 contains 12 residues. Based on the CDR3 plus reference TRBV15 and TRBJ2-3, the full variable domain is DAMVIQNPRYQVTQFGKPVTLSCSQTLNHNVMYWYQQKSSQAPKLLFHYYDKDFNNEADTPDNFQSRRPNTSFCFLDIRSPGLGDTAMYLCATSRGLNTQYFGPGTRLTVL.